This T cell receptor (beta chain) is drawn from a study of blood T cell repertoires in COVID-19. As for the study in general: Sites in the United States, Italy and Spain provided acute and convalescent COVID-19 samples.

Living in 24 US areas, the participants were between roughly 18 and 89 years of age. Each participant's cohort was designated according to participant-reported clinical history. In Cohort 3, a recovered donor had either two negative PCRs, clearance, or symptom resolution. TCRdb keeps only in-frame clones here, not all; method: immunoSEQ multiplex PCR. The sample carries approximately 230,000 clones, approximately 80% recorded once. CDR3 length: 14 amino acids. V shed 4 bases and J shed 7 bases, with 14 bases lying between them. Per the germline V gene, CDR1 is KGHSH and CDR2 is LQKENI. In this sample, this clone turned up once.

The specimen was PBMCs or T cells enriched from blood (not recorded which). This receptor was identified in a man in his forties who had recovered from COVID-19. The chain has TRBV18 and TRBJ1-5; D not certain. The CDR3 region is CASSLAGSDQPQHF. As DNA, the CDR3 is TGTGCCAGCTCACTGGCGGGGTCGGACCAGCCCCAGCATTTT.